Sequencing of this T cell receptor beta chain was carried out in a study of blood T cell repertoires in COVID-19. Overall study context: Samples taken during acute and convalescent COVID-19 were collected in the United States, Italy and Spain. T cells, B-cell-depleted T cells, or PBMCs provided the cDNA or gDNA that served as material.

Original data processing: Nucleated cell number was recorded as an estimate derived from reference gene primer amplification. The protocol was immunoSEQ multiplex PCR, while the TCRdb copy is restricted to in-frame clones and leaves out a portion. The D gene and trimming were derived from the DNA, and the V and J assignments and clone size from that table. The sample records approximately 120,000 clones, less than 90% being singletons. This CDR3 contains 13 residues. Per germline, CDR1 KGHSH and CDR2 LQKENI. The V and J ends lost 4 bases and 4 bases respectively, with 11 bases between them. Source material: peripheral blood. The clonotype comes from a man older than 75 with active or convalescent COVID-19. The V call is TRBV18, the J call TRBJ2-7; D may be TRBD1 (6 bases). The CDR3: CASSLTTGYEQYF. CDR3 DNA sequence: TGTGCCAGCTCACTCACTACAGGGTACGAGCAGTACTTC.